This T cell receptor beta chain was recorded in a study of T-cell reconstitution after alpha-beta-depleted transplantation in children. Study outcomes and limitations: T-cell counts and diversity were attributed mostly to newly produced T cells one year after transplant. Roughly two months post-transplant, alpha-beta T cells reportedly originated from several hundred graft clones that had expanded.

Preparation of the TCRbeta library used unique molecular identifiers. TCRdb independently ran MiXCR on the PCR reads; one entry per CDR3 protein. The table shows around 700,000 distinct CDR3 sequences, with 10% to 15% occurring only once. The table lists this clonotype with a few counts. The antigen is not known. The CDR3 extends over 17 amino acids. CDR1 is SEHNR, CDR2 FQNEAQ, per germline (reference sequence). V was pared by 1 base and J by 0 bases, with 3 bases of the junction left unmatched. The sample consisted of PBMCs, taken before TCRalphabeta/CD19-depleted stem cell transplant. The chain carries TRBV7-9 and TRBJ2-3; 11 bases map to TRBD1. The receptor was derived from a girl aged 2 to 10 with congenital amegakaryocytic thrombocytopenia, due to receive a stem cell transplant. CDR3 sequence (DNA): TGTGCCAGCAGCTTAGGGTGGACAGGGGGCAGCACAGATACGCAGTATTTT. Its protein product is CASSLGWTGGSTDTQYF.